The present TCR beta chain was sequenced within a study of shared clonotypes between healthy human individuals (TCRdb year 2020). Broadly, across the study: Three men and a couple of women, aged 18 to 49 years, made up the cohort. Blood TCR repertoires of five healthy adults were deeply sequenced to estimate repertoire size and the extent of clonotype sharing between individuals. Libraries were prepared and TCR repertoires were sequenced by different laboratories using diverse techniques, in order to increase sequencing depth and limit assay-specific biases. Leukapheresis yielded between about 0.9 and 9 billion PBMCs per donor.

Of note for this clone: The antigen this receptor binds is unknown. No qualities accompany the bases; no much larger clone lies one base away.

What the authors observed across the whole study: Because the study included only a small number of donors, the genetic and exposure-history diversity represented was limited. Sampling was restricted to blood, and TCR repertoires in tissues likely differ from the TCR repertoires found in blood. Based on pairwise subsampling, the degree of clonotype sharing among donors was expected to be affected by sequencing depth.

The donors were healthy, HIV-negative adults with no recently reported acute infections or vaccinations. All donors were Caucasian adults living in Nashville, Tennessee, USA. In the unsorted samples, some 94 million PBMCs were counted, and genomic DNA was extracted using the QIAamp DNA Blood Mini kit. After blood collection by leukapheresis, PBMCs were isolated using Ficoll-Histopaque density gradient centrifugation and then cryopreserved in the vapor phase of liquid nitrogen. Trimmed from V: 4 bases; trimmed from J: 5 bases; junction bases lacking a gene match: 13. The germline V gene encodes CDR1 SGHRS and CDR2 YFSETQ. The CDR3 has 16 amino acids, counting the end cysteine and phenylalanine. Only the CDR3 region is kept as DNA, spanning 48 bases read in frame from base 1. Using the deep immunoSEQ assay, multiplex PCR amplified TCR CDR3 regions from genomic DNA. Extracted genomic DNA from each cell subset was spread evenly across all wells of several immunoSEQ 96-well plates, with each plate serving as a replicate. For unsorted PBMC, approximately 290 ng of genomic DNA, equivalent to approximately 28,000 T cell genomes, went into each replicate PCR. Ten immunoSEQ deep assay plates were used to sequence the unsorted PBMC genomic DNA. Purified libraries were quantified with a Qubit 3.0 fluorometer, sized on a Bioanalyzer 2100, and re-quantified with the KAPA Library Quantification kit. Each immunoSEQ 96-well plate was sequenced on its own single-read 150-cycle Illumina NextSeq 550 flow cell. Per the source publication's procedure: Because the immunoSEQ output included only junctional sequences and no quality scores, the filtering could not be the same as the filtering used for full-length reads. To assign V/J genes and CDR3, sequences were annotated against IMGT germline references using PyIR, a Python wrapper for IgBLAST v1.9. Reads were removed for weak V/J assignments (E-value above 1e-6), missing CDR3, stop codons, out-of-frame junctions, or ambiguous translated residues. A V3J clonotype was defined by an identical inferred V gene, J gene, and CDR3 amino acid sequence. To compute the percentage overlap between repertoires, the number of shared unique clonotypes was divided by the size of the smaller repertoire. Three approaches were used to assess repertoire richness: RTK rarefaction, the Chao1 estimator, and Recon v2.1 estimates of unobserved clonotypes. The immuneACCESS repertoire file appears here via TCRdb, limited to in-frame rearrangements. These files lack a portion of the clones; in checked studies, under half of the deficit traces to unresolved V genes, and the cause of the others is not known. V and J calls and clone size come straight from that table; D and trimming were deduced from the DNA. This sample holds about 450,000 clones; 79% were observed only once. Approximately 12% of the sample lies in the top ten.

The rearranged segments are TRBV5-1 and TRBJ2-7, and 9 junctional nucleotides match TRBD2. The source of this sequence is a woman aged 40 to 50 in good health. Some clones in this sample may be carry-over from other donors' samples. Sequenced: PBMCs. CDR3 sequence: CASSQDPGLAPDEQYF. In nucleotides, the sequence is TGCGCCAGCAGCCAGGATCCGGGACTAGCTCCGGACGAGCAGTACTTC. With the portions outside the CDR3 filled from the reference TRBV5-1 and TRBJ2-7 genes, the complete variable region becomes KAGVTQTPRYLIKTRGQQVTLSCSPISGHRSVSWYQQTPGQGLQFLFEYFSETQRNKGNFPGRFSGRQFSNSRSEMNVSTLELGDSALYLCASSQDPGLAPDEQYFGPGTRLTVT.